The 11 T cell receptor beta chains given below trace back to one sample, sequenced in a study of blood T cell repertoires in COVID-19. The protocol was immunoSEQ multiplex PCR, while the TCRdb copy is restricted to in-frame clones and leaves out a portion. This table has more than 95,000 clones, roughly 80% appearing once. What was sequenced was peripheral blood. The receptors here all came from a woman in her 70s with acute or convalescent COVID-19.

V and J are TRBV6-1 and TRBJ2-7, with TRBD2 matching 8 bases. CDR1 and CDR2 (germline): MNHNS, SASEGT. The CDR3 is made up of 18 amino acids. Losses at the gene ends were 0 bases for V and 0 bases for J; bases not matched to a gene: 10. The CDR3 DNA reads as TGTGCCAGCAGTGAAGCGCTTGTCCGGGGGGGGAGCTCCTACGAGCAGTACTTC. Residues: CASSEALVRGGSSYEQYF.

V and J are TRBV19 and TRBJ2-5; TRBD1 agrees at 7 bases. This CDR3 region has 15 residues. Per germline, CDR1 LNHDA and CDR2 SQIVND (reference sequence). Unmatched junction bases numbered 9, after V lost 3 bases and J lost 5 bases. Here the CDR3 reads CASSMTGQGEETQYF. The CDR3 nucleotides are TGTGCCAGTAGTATGACTGGGCAGGGGGAGGAGACCCAGTACTTC.

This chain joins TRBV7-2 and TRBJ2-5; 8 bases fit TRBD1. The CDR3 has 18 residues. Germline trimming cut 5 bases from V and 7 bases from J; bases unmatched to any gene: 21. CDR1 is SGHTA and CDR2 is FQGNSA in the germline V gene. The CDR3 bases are TGTGCCAGCAGCCTCCTAAGCCAGGGGGCGAGGGGATCCGGGACCCAGTACTTC. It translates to CASSLLSQGARGSGTQYF.

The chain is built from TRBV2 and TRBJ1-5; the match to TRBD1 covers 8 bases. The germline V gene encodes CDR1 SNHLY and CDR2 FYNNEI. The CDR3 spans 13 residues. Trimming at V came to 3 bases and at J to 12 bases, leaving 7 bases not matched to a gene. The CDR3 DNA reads TGTGCCAGCAGTGACGACAGGGGAAAGATCCAGCATTTT. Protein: CASSDDRGKIQHF.

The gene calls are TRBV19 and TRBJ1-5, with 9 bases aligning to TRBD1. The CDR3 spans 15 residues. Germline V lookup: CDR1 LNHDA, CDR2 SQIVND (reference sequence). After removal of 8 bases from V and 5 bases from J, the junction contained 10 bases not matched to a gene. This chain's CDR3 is CASRTHDRGDQPQHF. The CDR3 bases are TGTGCCAGTCGAACCCACGACAGGGGGGATCAGCCCCAGCATTTT.

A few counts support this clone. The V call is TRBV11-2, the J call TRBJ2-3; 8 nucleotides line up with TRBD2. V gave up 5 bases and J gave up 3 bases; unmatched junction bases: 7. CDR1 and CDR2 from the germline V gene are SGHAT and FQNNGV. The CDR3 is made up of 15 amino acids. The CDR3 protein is CASSPTGRVTDTQYF. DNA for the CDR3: TGTGCCAGCAGCCCTACCGGGAGGGTGACAGATACGCAGTATTTT.

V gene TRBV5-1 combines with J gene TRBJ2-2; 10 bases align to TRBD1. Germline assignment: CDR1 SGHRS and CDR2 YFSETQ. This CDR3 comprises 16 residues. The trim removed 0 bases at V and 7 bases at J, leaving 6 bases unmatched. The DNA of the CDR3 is TGCGCCAGCAGCTTGGGACCGGGACAGGGGAACGGGGAGCTGTTTTTT. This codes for CASSLGPGQGNGELFF.

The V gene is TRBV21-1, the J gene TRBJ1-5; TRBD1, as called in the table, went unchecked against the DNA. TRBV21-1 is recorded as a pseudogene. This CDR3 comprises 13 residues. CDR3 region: CASTPQVSQPQHF. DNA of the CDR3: TGTGCCAGCACCCCACAGGTCTCACAGCCCCAGCATTTT.

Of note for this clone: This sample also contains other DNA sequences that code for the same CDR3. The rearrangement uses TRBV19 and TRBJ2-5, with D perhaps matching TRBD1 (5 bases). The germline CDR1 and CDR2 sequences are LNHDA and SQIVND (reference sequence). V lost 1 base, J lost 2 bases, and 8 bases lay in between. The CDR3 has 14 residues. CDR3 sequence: CASSIGGSQETQYF. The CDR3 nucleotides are TGTGCCAGTAGTATAGGGGGCAGTCAAGAGACCCAGTACTTC.

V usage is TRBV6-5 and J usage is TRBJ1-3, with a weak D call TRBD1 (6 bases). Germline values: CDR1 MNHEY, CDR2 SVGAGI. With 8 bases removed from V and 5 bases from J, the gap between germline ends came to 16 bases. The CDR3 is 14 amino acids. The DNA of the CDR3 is TGTGCCAGCTATTCCCGACAGGCGCGAAACACCATATATTTT. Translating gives CASYSRQARNTIYF.

The CDR3 loop is CASRTPSYEQYF. CDR3 coding DNA: TGTGCCAGCAGGACACCTTCCTACGAGCAGTACTTC. The chain employs TRBV28 and TRBJ2-7; no firm D call. Germline V CDR1 and CDR2: MDHEN, SYDVKM. Trimming removed 6 bases from V and 1 base from J, with 7 bases in between. This CDR3 is 12 amino acids long.